This T cell receptor beta chain was captured in a study of blood T cell repertoires in COVID-19. Sequencing was performed with immunoSEQ multiplex PCR; in TCRdb, only in-frame clones are kept and a portion is missing. The table has about 97,000 clones, 81% seen once. Sequenced material: peripheral blood. The sequence was obtained from a man in his fifties or sixties with acute or convalescent COVID-19.

DNA for the CDR3: TGTGCCAGCAGCTTGAGAAGGGGCGAAAAACTGTTTTTT. This translates into CASSLRRGEKLFF. The chain uses TRBV7-2 and TRBJ1-4, with D possibly being TRBD1 (5 bases). CDR3 length: 13 residues. The germline gives CDR1 SGHTA, CDR2 FQGNSA. V was shortened by 3 bases and J by 8 bases, with 10 bases between the two germline ends.